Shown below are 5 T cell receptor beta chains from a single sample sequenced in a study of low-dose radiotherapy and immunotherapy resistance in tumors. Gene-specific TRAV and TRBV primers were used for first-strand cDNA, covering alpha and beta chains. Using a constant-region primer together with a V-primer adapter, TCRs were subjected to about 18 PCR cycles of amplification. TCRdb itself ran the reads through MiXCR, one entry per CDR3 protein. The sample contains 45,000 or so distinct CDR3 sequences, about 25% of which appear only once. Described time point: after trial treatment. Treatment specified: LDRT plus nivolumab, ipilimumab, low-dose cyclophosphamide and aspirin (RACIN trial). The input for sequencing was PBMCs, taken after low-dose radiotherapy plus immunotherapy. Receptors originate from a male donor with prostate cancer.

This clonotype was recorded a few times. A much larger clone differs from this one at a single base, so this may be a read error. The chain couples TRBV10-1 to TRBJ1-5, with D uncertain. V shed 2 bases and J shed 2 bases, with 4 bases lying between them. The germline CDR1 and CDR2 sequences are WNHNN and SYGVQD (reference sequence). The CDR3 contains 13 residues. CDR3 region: CASSENGNQPQHF. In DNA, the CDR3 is TGCGCCAGCAGTGAGAATGGCAATCAGCCCCAGCATTTT.

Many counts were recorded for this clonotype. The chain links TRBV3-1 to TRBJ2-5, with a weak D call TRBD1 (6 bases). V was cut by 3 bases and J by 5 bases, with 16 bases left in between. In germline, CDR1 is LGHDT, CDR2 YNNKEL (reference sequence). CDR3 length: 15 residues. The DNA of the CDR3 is TGTGCCAGCAGCCAGTCCAAAACAGGGCCGGAGACCCAGTACTTC. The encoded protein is CASSQSKTGPETQYF.

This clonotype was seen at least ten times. CDR3 sequence reads: CSVGTSGQDTQYF. The DNA of the CDR3 is TGCAGCGTTGGAACTAGCGGGCAAGATACGCAGTATTTT. The rearrangement links TRBV29-1 to TRBJ2-3; 9 positions agree with TRBD2. The CDR3 consists of 13 residues. The V and J ends lost 4 bases and 5 bases, in that order; junction bases with no gene match: 4. Germline V gene sequence: CDR1 SQVTM, CDR2 ANQGSEA.

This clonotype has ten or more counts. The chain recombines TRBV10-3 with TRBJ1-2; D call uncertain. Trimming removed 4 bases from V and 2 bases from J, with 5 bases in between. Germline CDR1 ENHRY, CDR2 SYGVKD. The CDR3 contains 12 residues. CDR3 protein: CAISAQNYGYTF. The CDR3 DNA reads TGTGCCATCAGTGCACAGAACTATGGCTACACCTTC.

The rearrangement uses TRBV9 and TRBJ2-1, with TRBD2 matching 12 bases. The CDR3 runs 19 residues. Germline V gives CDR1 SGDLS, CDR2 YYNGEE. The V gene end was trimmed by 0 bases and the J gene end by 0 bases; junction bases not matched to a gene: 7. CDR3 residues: CASSVGASGRGSSYNEQFF. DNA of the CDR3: TGTGCCAGCAGCGTAGGGGCTAGCGGGAGGGGGAGCTCCTACAATGAGCAGTTCTTC.